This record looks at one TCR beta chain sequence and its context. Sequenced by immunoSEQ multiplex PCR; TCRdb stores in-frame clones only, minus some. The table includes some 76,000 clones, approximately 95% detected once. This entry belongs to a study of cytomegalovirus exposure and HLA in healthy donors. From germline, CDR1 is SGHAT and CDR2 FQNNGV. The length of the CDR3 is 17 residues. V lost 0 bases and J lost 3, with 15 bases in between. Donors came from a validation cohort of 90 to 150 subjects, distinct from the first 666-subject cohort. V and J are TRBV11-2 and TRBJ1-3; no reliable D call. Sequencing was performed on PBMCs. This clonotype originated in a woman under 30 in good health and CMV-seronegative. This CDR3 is CASSLDPVGVGGNTIYF. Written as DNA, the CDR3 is TGTGCCAGCAGCTTAGATCCGGTGGGAGTGGGTGGAAACACCATATATTTT.